The 21 T cell receptor beta chains in this list originate from one sample, sequenced in a study of T-cell memory formation after mild COVID-19. TCRdb processed the 5' RACE reads anew with MiXCR; each CDR3 protein has one entry. The sample lists some 490,000 distinct CDR3 sequences, about 20% occurring once. The sample consisted of PBMCs or a T cell subset sorted from them (not recorded which). Source of these receptors: an adult woman who had mild COVID-19 (a few samples of this study predate the infection). Cell type and time point are not known.

The sample holds one count of this clonotype. This chain joins TRBV20-1 and TRBJ1-1, with D unclear. Trimming took 6 bases from V and 1 from J, leaving 9 bases between them. The V gene's germline CDR1 is DFQATT and CDR2 SNEGSKA (reference sequence). The CDR3 is 12 residues long. The CDR3 loop is CSAIPGNTEAFF. CDR3 bases: TGCAGTGCCATCCCGGGGAACACTGAAGCTTTCTTT.

The rearrangement links TRBV12-3 or TRBV12-4 to TRBJ2-6; no reliable D call. Trimming took off 4 bases at V and 4 bases at J, with 11 bases between the two ends. The CDR3 runs 15 residues. The CDR3, as DNA: TGTGCCAGCAGTTCTTCTCGTTCCGGGGCCAACGTCCTGACTTTC. Its translation: CASSSSRSGANVLTF.

This clonotype has more than one count but fewer than ten. The V and J genes are TRBV5-1 and TRBJ2-2; TRBD2 agrees at 9 bases. Per germline, CDR1 SGHRS and CDR2 YFSETQ. The CDR3 is 16 amino acids. V was pared by 3 bases and J by 3 bases, with 6 bases of the junction left unmatched. The CDR3 is CASSSLAGVDTGELFF. DNA of the CDR3: TGCGCCAGCAGCTCCTTAGCGGGAGTCGACACCGGGGAGCTGTTTTTT.

This clonotype appeared a few times. The CDR3 spells CSVPGQGYTEAFF. In DNA, the CDR3 is TGCAGCGTTCCGGGACAGGGGTACACTGAAGCTTTCTTT. The chain uses TRBV29-1 and TRBJ1-1; 10 positions match TRBD1. This CDR3 spans 13 amino acids. CDR1 and CDR2 from the germline V gene are SQVTM and ANQGSEA. With 5 bases clipped from V and 3 bases from J, the junction kept 3 bases outside the gene matches.

The table lists this clonotype with many counts. Here the CDR3 reads CSVESGSQETQYF. The CDR3 bases are TGCAGCGTTGAATCTGGCAGCCAAGAGACCCAGTACTTC. J is TRBJ2-5 and V is TRBV29-1, with no clear D. The germline V gene has CDR1 SQVTM and CDR2 ANQGSEA. The CDR3 length is 13 residues. Trimming left V 2 bases short and J 1 base short, with 8 bases between.

This clonotype occurred a few times. The chain is built from TRBV29-1 and TRBJ1-3; D gene uncertain. Germline-derived CDR1 and CDR2 are SQVTM and ANQGSEA. The CDR3 contains 12 residues. The V and J ends lost 7 bases and 2 bases respectively, with 9 bases between them. The CDR3 bases are TGCAGCGCCGAGAATACTGGAAACACCATATATTTT. This codes for CSAENTGNTIYF.

V and J are TRBV20-1 and TRBJ2-1, with TRBD1 matching 10 bases. This CDR3 spans 15 amino acids. Per germline, CDR1 DFQATT and CDR2 SNEGSKA (reference sequence). Unmatched junction bases numbered 8, after V lost 2 bases and J lost 7 bases. The CDR3 DNA follows: TGCAGTGCTAGATCCGGGACAGGGGTTAGGAATGAGCAGTTCTTC. Protein product: CSARSGTGVRNEQFF.

The genes are TRBV6-6 and TRBJ1-1; D not certain. From germline, CDR1 is MNHNY and CDR2 SVGAGI (reference sequence). The germline V and J ends were trimmed by 6 bases and 0 bases, with 11 bases remaining between them. CDR3 length equals 14 residues. CDR3 sequence (DNA): TGTGCCAGCAGGTTGGATAGGCTGAACACTGAAGCTTTCTTT. Translation: CASRLDRLNTEAFF.

This clonotype has a handful of counts. The chain uses TRBV7-2 and TRBJ2-1; 10 bases agree with TRBD2. The V gene end was trimmed by 5 bases and the J gene end by 10 bases; junction bases not matched to a gene: 11. The CDR3 is made up of 15 amino acids. The germline CDR1 and CDR2 sequences are SGHTA and FQGNSA. CDR3: CASSTDLAGEGEQFF. The DNA of the CDR3 is TGTGCCAGCAGCACTGATCTAGCGGGAGAGGGAGAGCAGTTCTTC.

The chain employs TRBV20-1 and TRBJ1-1; D is undetermined. The CDR3 is 12 residues long. The germline CDR1 and CDR2 sequences are DFQATT and SNEGSKA (reference sequence). Trimming left V 1 base short and J 2 bases short, with 5 bases between. CDR3 nucleotide sequence: TGCAGTGCTAGAGTGGGAAACACTGAAGCTTTCTTT. Its translation is CSARVGNTEAFF.

The chain joins TRBV27 to TRBJ2-7, with unresolved D. V lost 3 bases and J lost 3, with 12 bases in between. The CDR3 has 14 residues. The germline V gene encodes CDR1 MNHEY and CDR2 SMNVEV (reference sequence). The DNA for the CDR3 is TGTGCCAGCAGTTTCGCGGTAAACAACTACGAGCAGTACTTC. It translates to CASSFAVNNYEQYF.

There are a few counts of this clonotype. The chain has TRBV5-5 and TRBJ1-5, with D hard to call. CDR3 size: 16 residues. CDR1 is SGHKS and CDR2 is YYEKEE in the germline V gene (reference sequence). The V and J ends lost 6 bases and 0 bases respectively, with 16 bases between them. The CDR3 is CASTPLGGDSNQPQHF. The CDR3 nucleotides read TGTGCCAGCACCCCCCTGGGCGGGGATAGCAATCAGCCCCAGCATTTT.

The J gene is TRBJ1-1, the V gene TRBV7-9; possible D gene TRBD1, 6 bases. The V and J ends lost 5 bases and 6 bases respectively, with 10 bases between them. Per germline, CDR1 SEHNR and CDR2 FQNEAQ (reference sequence). The CDR3 has 12 residues. This CDR3 is CASSPYRAEAFF. The CDR3 nucleotides read TGTGCCAGCAGCCCCTACAGGGCTGAAGCTTTCTTT.

This clonotype was found a few times. The rearrangement uses TRBV10-3 and TRBJ2-1, with 13 nucleotides matching TRBD2. V shed 10 bases and J 4 bases; nucleotides not matched to a gene: 4. Germline V CDR1 and CDR2: ENHRY, SYGVKD. The CDR3 has 14 amino acids. CDR3 nucleotide sequence: TGTGCCAGCGGGACTAGCGGGGAATACAATGAGCAGTTCTTC. Its translation: CASGTSGEYNEQFF.

The V call is TRBV24-1, the J call TRBJ1-1; TRBD1 might be the D (5 bases). This CDR3 spans 13 amino acids. In germline, CDR1 is KGHDR, CDR2 SFDVKD. The V end lost 6 bases, the J end lost 1 base, and 8 bases lay between the germline ends. The CDR3 DNA reads as TGTGCCACCAGTACGGGGGGGAACACTGAAGCTTTCTTT. Encoded protein: CATSTGGNTEAFF.

This clonotype was found a few times. V gene TRBV10-3 combines with J gene TRBJ1-1; D gene uncertain. The ends were cut back, 3 bases at V and 2 bases at J, with 10 bases in the middle. This CDR3 region has 14 residues. CDR1 is ENHRY and CDR2 is SYGVKD in the germline V gene. DNA of the CDR3: TGTGCCATCAGTGATCTACAGTCTAACACTGAAGCTTTCTTT. Protein: CAISDLQSNTEAFF.

This clonotype was detected only a few times. The chain carries TRBV12-3 or TRBV12-4 and TRBJ2-1, with D perhaps assigned TRBD1 or TRBD2 (5 bases each). The CDR3 has 15 residues. Trimming left V 0 bases short and J 2 bases short, with 8 bases between. The CDR3 is CASSLAVGAYNEQFF. CDR3 nucleotides: TGTGCCAGCAGTTTAGCGGTGGGGGCCTACAATGAGCAGTTCTTC.

This clonotype has a count of ten or more. The CDR3 region has the DNA TGTGCCAGCAGCTCCCAAAGCGGGAGTGGCGAGCAGTACTTC. Residues: CASSSQSGSGEQYF. V usage is TRBV5-6 and J usage is TRBJ2-7; 8 bases agree with TRBD2. V lost 3 bases, J lost 6 bases, and 8 bases stayed unmatched. The CDR3 runs to 14 residues. Germline-derived CDR1 and CDR2 are SGHDT and YYEEEE.

This clonotype has a handful of counts. The rearrangement uses TRBV14 and TRBJ2-3, with 12 bases matching TRBD2. V lost 3 bases, J lost 5 bases, and 6 bases stayed unmatched. The CDR3 sequence is 16 residues long. CDR1 is SGHDN and CDR2 is FVKESK in the germline V gene. CDR3 sequence: CASSQTSGSFVDTQYF. CDR3 coding DNA: TGTGCCAGCAGCCAGACTAGCGGGAGCTTCGTAGATACGCAGTATTTT.

The V gene is TRBV11-2, the J gene TRBJ2-1; 8 bases map to TRBD2. The CDR3 is 15 residues long. The V segment lost 7 bases and the J segment 5 bases; nucleotides outside the gene matches: 10. Germline CDR1 is SGHAT and CDR2 is FQNNGV. The CDR3 loop reads CASTAEPGLDNEQFF. Written as DNA, the CDR3 is TGTGCCAGCACCGCGGAACCGGGACTAGACAATGAGCAGTTCTTC.

The rearrangement links TRBV19 to TRBJ1-2, with TRBD1 matching 7 bases. J was trimmed by 7 bases and V by 6 bases; bases with no gene match: 17. The CDR3 spans 16 residues. Germline V gene lookup returns CDR1 LNHDA and CDR2 SQIVND (reference sequence). The CDR3 nucleotides are TGTGCCAGTAGCGGGATTGGACAGGTGCGTGAGGGTGGCTACACCTTC. It encodes CASSGIGQVREGGYTF.